The present TCR beta chain was sequenced within a study of blood T cell repertoires in COVID-19. Looking at the study overall: The United States, Italy and Spain were the sources of the acute and convalescent COVID-19 samples. The cDNA or gDNA used as material had been derived from T cells, B-cell-depleted T cells, or PBMCs.

The CDR3 extends over 14 amino acids. The V end lost 7 bases, the J end lost 7 bases, and 17 bases lay between the germline ends. CDR1 is SGHVS, CDR2 FQNEAQ, per germline. In the original analysis: Amplification of reference gene primers provided the estimated nucleated cell counts. Measured with immunoSEQ multiplex PCR; TCRdb has only the in-frame clones, and not every one. D and trimming were read from the DNA, whereas the V and J calls and clone size are those reported in that table. Altogether 200,000 to 300,000 clones are present, 85% to 90% being singletons, with the ten largest covering 3.5% to 4.5%. This clone has just a few counts.

This rearrangement joins TRBV7-8 to TRBJ1-5; no clear D. Sequencing was done on a sample of peripheral blood. The receptor was derived from a woman aged 40 to 49 with acute or convalescent COVID-19. CDR3 residues: CASTSYSVDQPQHF. The CDR3 DNA reads as TGTGCCAGCACCTCATATAGCGTGGACCAGCCCCAGCATTTT.